What follows are 27 T cell receptor beta chains derived from one specimen sequenced in a study of cytomegalovirus exposure and HLA in healthy donors. The PCR was carried out with 60 Vbeta primers and 13 Jbeta primers. Only in-frame clones appear in the TCRdb table, and some are missing; sequencing was by immunoSEQ multiplex PCR. The table lists 150,000 to 200,000 clones, approximately 80% of them singletons, with approximately 2% in the top ten. The specimen was PBMCs. The receptors here all came from a woman in her late teens or twenties in good health and CMV-seropositive.

This chain uses TRBV21-1 with TRBJ1-2; TRBD1, as called in the table, went unchecked against the DNA. TRBV21-1 is tagged as a pseudogene. The CDR3 totals 14 residues. CDR3 sequence reads: CASSRGQGRGGYTF. The CDR3 DNA follows: TGTGCCAGCAGCAGGGGACAGGGGCGTGGAGGCTACACCTTC.

The chain links TRBV12-5 to TRBJ2-2; 7 bases are shared with TRBD1. Germline V gives CDR1 LGHNT, CDR2 FRNRAP. Trimming cost V 4 bases and J 1 base; bases outside gene matches: 3. There are 15 residues in the CDR3. The CDR3, as DNA: TGTGCTAGTGGTTCGACAGGGCAGAACACCGGGGAGCTGTTTTTT. Translating it yields CASGSTGQNTGELFF.

The chain is built from TRBV7-6 and TRBJ2-3; D is unresolved. There are 13 residues in the CDR3. Germline assignment: CDR1 SGHVS and CDR2 FNYEAQ. The V end lost 1 base, the J end lost 8 bases, and 10 bases lay between the germline ends. Written as DNA, the CDR3 is TGTGCCAGCAGCTTAGGTCAGTCGGGTACGCAGTATTTT. Translating gives CASSLGQSGTQYF.

The chain is built from TRBV27 and TRBJ2-5; the match to TRBD1 covers 7 bases. The J call may be mistaken, given a closer DNA end match to TRBJ2-7. The CDR3 covers 13 residues. CDR1 and CDR2 from the germline V gene are MNHEY and SMNVEV (reference sequence). For the CDR3, the DNA is TGTGCCAGCTCCTCGGGACAGTCCTACGAGCAGTACTTC. Its translation is CASSSGQSYEQYF.

This chain links TRBV4-2 with TRBJ2-1; 11 nucleotides align to TRBD2. Germline V gene lookup returns CDR1 LGHNA and CDR2 YNFKEQ. The CDR3 consists of 18 residues. After removal of 2 bases from V and 10 bases from J, the junction contained 16 bases not matched to a gene. The CDR3 reads CASSQSGLGSGGAKEQFF. As DNA, the CDR3 is TGTGCCAGCAGCCAATCTGGGTTGGGTAGCGGGGGGGCCAAGGAGCAGTTCTTC.

This chain connects TRBV7-9 to TRBJ1-3; no definite D call. V shed 5 bases and J shed 2 bases, with 7 bases lying between them. CDR3 length: 13 amino acids. CDR1 is SEHNR, CDR2 FQNEAQ, per germline (reference sequence). CDR3 nucleotide sequence: TGTGCCAGCAGCCCACTTACTGGAAACACCATATATTTT. This encodes CASSPLTGNTIYF.

V and J are TRBV7-9 and TRBJ2-3; TRBD2 matches at 9 bases. Germline V gives CDR1 SEHNR, CDR2 FQNEAQ (reference sequence). J was trimmed by 6 bases and V by 3 bases; bases with no gene match: 4. This CDR3 comprises 14 residues. CDR3 in amino acids: CASSLSSGADTQYF. Here the CDR3 DNA reads TGTGCCAGCAGCTTGTCTAGCGGGGCCGATACGCAGTATTTT.

CDR3 protein: CASCRWGVQEKLFF. DNA of the CDR3: TGTGCCAGCTGCCGGTGGGGAGTACAAGAAAAACTGTTTTTT. The V gene is TRBV28, the J gene TRBJ1-4; D gene ambiguous. Trimming cost V 8 bases and J 8 bases, with 18 bases left between them. The CDR3 is made up of 14 amino acids. Per the germline V gene, CDR1 is MDHEN and CDR2 is SYDVKM.

In regard to this clone: No conserved phenylalanine or tryptophan is present at the end of the CDR3, so a read error is the likely explanation. The rearrangement links TRBV5-1 to TRBJ1-2; D is perhaps TRBD1 (6 bases). Trimming left V 1 base short and J 11 bases short, with 15 bases between. The V gene's germline CDR1 is SGHRS and CDR2 YFSETQ. This CDR3 contains 13 residues. As DNA, the CDR3 is TGCGCCAGCAGCTTGTTACAGGGTCCTCATTACACCCTC. Translation: CASSLLQGPHYTL.

This clone has a single count. The J gene is TRBJ1-3, the V gene TRBV6-5, with 10 bases fitting TRBD1. The CDR3 runs to 15 residues. The germline gives CDR1 MNHEY, CDR2 SVGAGI. The V and J ends lost 6 bases and 2 bases, in that order; junction bases with no gene match: 4. CDR3 nucleotide sequence: TGTGCCAGCAGATCTGGGACAGGGGCTGGAAACACCATATATTTT. Translation gives CASRSGTGAGNTIYF.

This chain joins TRBV20-1 and TRBJ1-1; D is unclear. The CDR3 is 9 residues long. Germline V gene sequence: CDR1 DFQATT, CDR2 SNEGSKA (reference sequence). V dropped 1 base and J dropped 10 bases, with 4 bases sitting between them. This CDR3 reads CSARVAAFF. The CDR3 DNA sequence: TGCAGTGCTAGAGTGGCAGCTTTCTTT.

This chain links TRBV7-2 with TRBJ1-2, with a tentative D call TRBD1 (6 bases). V lost 5 bases, J lost 0 bases, and 16 bases lay in between. The V gene's germline CDR1 is SGHTA and CDR2 FQGNSA. This CDR3 region has 16 residues. The CDR3 here is CASSTRGDTSNYGYTF. As DNA, the CDR3 is TGTGCCAGCAGCACCCGGGGGGACACCTCTAACTATGGCTACACCTTC.

The gene calls are TRBV6-6 and TRBJ1-1; D gene unclear. The CDR3 sequence is 15 residues long. The V gene's germline CDR1 is MNHNY and CDR2 SVGAGI (reference sequence). Trimming removed 6 bases at V and 5 bases at J, with 19 bases between. CDR3 in DNA: TGTGCCAGCAGCCCCTCCGGACCCACGGGGACTGAAGCTTTCTTT. Its protein product is CASSPSGPTGTEAFF.

This chain joins TRBV6-1 and TRBJ2-2; 8 bases are shared with TRBD2. Germline values: CDR1 MNHNS, CDR2 SASEGT. This CDR3 has 16 residues. V was pared by 3 bases and J by 4 bases, with 7 bases of the junction left unmatched. DNA for the CDR3: TGTGCCAGCAGTGACGAAGGACTAGCTTTCACCGGGGAGCTGTTTTTT. Its protein is CASSDEGLAFTGELFF.

The chain uses TRBV10-3 and TRBJ2-5, with 10 bases identical to TRBD1. Gene TRBJ2-7 matches the end of the DNA better, so the J call may be wrong. This CDR3 has 15 amino acids. Germline values: CDR1 ENHRY, CDR2 SYGVKD. As DNA, the CDR3 is TGTGCCATCAGTCCAAATGGACAGGGGGTGGACGAGCAGTACTTC. Residues: CAISPNGQGVDEQYF.

This clone was counted a few times. This chain uses TRBV28 with TRBJ2-7, with no clear D. Germline values: CDR1 MDHEN, CDR2 SYDVKM. This CDR3 has 13 residues. The ends were cut back, 2 bases at V and 4 bases at J, with 9 bases in the middle. CDR3 sequence: CASSLERMYEQYF. The CDR3, as DNA: TGTGCCAGCAGTTTAGAGCGCATGTACGAGCAGTACTTC.

The V call is TRBV5-4, the J call TRBJ2-1; 9 nucleotides match TRBD1. V was clipped by 4 bases and J by 8 bases; unmatched bases: 1. The CDR3 spans 12 residues. Germline values: CDR1 SGHNT, CDR2 YYREEE (reference sequence). The CDR3 spells CASSRDRDEQFF. CDR3 coding DNA: TGTGCCAGCAGCCGGGACAGGGATGAGCAGTTCTTC. Complete variable domain (other parts from reference TRBV5-4 and TRBJ2-1): ETGVTQSPTHLIKTRGQQVTLRCSSQSGHNTVSWYQQALGQGPQFIFQYYREEENGRGNFPPRFSGLQFPNYSSELNVNALELDDSALYLCASSRDRDEQFFGPGTRLTVL.

The genes are TRBV7-2 and TRBJ2-1; perhaps TRBD2 as D (6 bases). V was cut by 5 bases and J by 12 bases, with 20 bases left in between. CDR1 SGHTA and CDR2 FQGNSA come from the germline V gene. The CDR3 has 14 amino acids. Here the CDR3 DNA reads TGTGCCAGCAGCCTAGAGAGGAGGCTCGGGGGGCAGTTCTTC. It is translated as CASSLERRLGGQFF. The full variable domain, completed using reference TRBV7-2 and TRBJ2-1, is GAGVSQSPSNKVTEKGKDVELRCDPISGHTALYWYRQSLGQGLEFLIYFQGNSAPDKSGLPSDRFSAERTGGSVSTLTIQRTQQEDSAVYLCASSLERRLGGQFFGPGTRLTVL.

The chain is built from TRBV30 and TRBJ2-1, with a tentative D call TRBD2 (7 bases). The CDR3 contains 11 residues. Per the germline V gene, CDR1 is GTSNPN and CDR2 is SVGIG (reference sequence). V lost 3 bases and J lost 9, with 9 bases in between. CDR3 nucleotide sequence: TGTGCCTGGAGGGGAGGGGGTGAGCAGTTCTTC. This gives the protein CAWRGGGEQFF. Based on the CDR3 plus reference TRBV30 and TRBJ2-1, the full variable domain is SQTIHQWPATLVQPVGSPLSLECTVEGTSNPNLYWYRQAAGRGLQLLFYSVGIGQISSEVPQNLSASRPQDRQFILSSKKLLLSDSGFYLCAWRGGGEQFFGPGTRLTVL.

The J gene is TRBJ1-2, the V gene TRBV6-1; TRBD1 matches 8 bases. The CDR3 is made up of 13 amino acids. The junction had 4 bases not matched to a gene; V was cut back by 6 bases and J by 4 bases. Per the germline V gene, CDR1 is MNHNS and CDR2 is SASEGT. As DNA, the CDR3 is TGTGCCAGCAGCTGGACAGGGCCCTATGGCTACACCTTC. It yields the protein CASSWTGPYGYTF.

The chain has TRBV9 and TRBJ2-2, with unresolved D. This CDR3 has 13 residues. Germline loops: CDR1 SGDLS, CDR2 YYNGEE. Trimming left V 4 bases short and J 4 bases short, with 8 bases between. This chain's CDR3 is CASSHRSTGELFF. CDR3 sequence (DNA): TGTGCCAGCAGCCATAGATCCACCGGGGAGCTGTTTTTT.

The rearrangement uses TRBV19 and TRBJ1-1; 7 bases are a match to TRBD1. Unmatched junction bases numbered 10, after V lost 6 bases and J lost 6 bases. Germline-derived CDR1 and CDR2 are LNHDA and SQIVND (reference sequence). There are 14 residues in the CDR3. The CDR3 coding sequence is TGTGCCAGTAGGGAAGGACAGGCAGCTCCTGAAGCTTTCTTT. It encodes CASREGQAAPEAFF.

The chain combines TRBV6-4 with TRBJ2-2; a possible D gene is TRBD2 (6 bases). CDR3 length equals 14 residues. The germline V gene has CDR1 MRHNA and CDR2 SNTAGT. Trimming pared 2 bases from V and 7 bases from J, leaving 11 bases between. The chain's CDR3 is CASSDGGSGGELFF. CDR3 nucleotide sequence: TGTGCCAGCAGTGACGGGGGGTCTGGCGGGGAGCTGTTTTTT.

This clone was seen only a few times. This chain links TRBV18 with TRBJ2-6, with D tentatively TRBD1 (6 bases). CDR1 is KGHSH, CDR2 LQKENI, per germline. Trimming left V 5 bases short and J 1 base short, with 9 bases between. CDR3 length: 15 amino acids. The CDR3 coding sequence is TGTGCCAGCTCAAACACAGGGTCTGGGGCCAACGTCCTGACTTTC. Translating it yields CASSNTGSGANVLTF.

The V call is TRBV4-1, the J call TRBJ2-3, with 7 bases matching TRBD1. The CDR3 has 14 amino acids. Trimming at V came to 3 bases and at J to 4 bases, leaving 4 bases not matched to a gene. Germline CDR1 and CDR2: MGHRA and YSYEKL. The CDR3 reads CASSQTGYADTQYF. The CDR3 bases are TGCGCCAGCAGCCAGACAGGGTACGCAGATACGCAGTATTTT.

The chain joins TRBV7-3 to TRBJ1-3; D is ambiguous. Germline V CDR1 and CDR2: SGHTA, FQGTGA. The CDR3 is 16 amino acids. Deletions cut 7 bases from V and 0 bases from J, with 16 bases between. CDR3 nucleotides: TGTGCCAGCACCTCCCAAAAGTCAGACTCTGGAAACACCATATATTTT. Translating it yields CASTSQKSDSGNTIYF.

The rearrangement links TRBV4-3 to TRBJ1-2; 7 nucleotides align to TRBD1. Germline CDR1 LGHNA, CDR2 YSLEER. This CDR3 comprises 14 residues. Germline trimming cut 4 bases from V and 2 bases from J; bases unmatched to any gene: 4. The chain's CDR3 is CASSLTGSNYGYTF. DNA of the CDR3: TGCGCCAGCAGCCTGACAGGGTCGAACTATGGCTACACCTTC.